This is a list of T cell receptor beta chains from one sample in a study of Ad26.COV2.S vaccination and SARS-CoV-2 variants. Method: immunoSEQ multiplex PCR; TCRdb's copy keeps in-frame clones and lacks some. The profile shows 400,000 to 500,000 clones, 85% to 90% of them singletons. The input for sequencing was peripheral blood, taken in a trial of Ad26.COV2.S vaccine versus placebo. The receptors shown here come from a person between 18 and 65 years old who received the Ad26.COV2.S COVID-19 vaccine or a placebo. Both conserved end residues are part of each CDR3.

v_call	j_call	cdr3_aa
TRBV5-8	TRBJ1-2	CASSSWDRGIYGYTF
TRBV20-1	TRBJ2-3	CSAHRMGTQYF
TRBV28	TRBJ1-2	CASTVDNYGYTF
TRBV28	TRBJ1-4	CASSLFGEKLFF
TRBV7-9	TRBJ1-3	CASGPQGLAGNTIYF
TRBV30	TRBJ1-1	CAWSVPAGTEAFF
TRBV18	TRBJ2-7	CASSSDRAFYEQYF
TRBV6-5	TRBJ1-3	CASSFSSGNTIYF
TRBV7-9	TRBJ2-3	CATGQGKSDTQYF
TRBV11-1	TRBJ1-1	CASSLYLRQVDTEAFF
TRBV7-6	TRBJ1-2	CASSSQGPGYTF
TRBV23-1	TRBJ2-1	CASSQVDTGKDQGQFF
TRBV2	TRBJ2-2	CASRRDGGAGGELFF
TRBV7-2	TRBJ1-2	CASSLTGKSIYGYTF
TRBV6-6	TRBJ1-3	CASSYQGTGNTIYF
TRBV9	TRBJ2-3	CASSVSTALDTQYF
TRBV5-1	TRBJ2-3	CASSFLGPDTQYF
TRBV14	TRBJ1-5	CASSQTLDQPQHF
TRBV18	TRBJ1-2	CASSPLQKNGYTF
TRBV7-2	TRBJ1-5	CASSLGAARQPQHF
TRBV7-2	TRBJ1-1	CASSLVRGGEGTEAFF
TRBV23-1	TRBJ1-1	CASSQTRVVHFFF
TRBV18	TRBJ2-2	CASSPGAGLDTGELFF
TRBV11-2	TRBJ2-4	CASSSGVLAVAKNIQYF
TRBV7-7	TRBJ2-5	CASSLRGGRETQYF
TRBV7-9	TRBJ1-1	CASRSGDRGSTEAFF
TRBV28	TRBJ1-4	CASSFRGRANEKLFF
TRBV5-4	TRBJ2-1	CASPPPGLAGGPMNEQFF
TRBV18	TRBJ2-3	CASSGLAGADTQYF
TRBV4-3	TRBJ1-1	CASSQDLAGEGTEAFF
TRBV4-3	TRBJ2-3	CASSRLLAGGSTDTQYF
TRBV18	TRBJ1-1	CASSLALGQGADTEAFF
TRBV7-2	TRBJ2-2	CASSSSGKANTGELFF
TRBV7-3	TRBJ2-3	CASSKGSTDTQYF
TRBV6-1	TRBJ1-5	CASSQDRAGWAQHF
TRBV2	TRBJ2-4	CASSGYDIQYF
TRBV9	TRBJ2-5	CASSSLPGTRRETQYF
TRBV7-9	TRBJ1-2	CASSPPGTRGAHGYTF
TRBV2	TRBJ2-7	CASTGQEYSYEQYF
TRBV15	TRBJ2-3	CATSRDSGDTQYF
TRBV5-1	TRBJ1-6	CASSFSLISSYNSPLHF
TRBV7-8	TRBJ2-7	CASSFGTIHEQYF